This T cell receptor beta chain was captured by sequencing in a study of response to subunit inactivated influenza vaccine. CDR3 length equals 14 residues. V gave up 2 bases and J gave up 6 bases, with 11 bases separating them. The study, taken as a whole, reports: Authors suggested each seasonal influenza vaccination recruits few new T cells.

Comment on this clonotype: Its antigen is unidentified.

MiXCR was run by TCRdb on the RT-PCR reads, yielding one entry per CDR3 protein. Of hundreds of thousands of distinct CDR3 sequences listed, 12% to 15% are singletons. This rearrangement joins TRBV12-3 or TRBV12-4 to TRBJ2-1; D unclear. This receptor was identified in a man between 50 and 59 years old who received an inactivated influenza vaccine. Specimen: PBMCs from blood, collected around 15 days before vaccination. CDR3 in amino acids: CASSLLGLVNEQFF. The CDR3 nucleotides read TGTGCCAGCAGTTTATTAGGCCTTGTCAATGAGCAGTTCTTC.